Below, 6 T cell receptor beta chains from the same sample are listed, as sequenced in a study of T-cell reconstitution after alpha-beta-depleted transplantation in children. Preparing the TCRbeta library involved the use of unique molecular identifiers. TCRdb itself ran the PCR reads through MiXCR, one entry per CDR3 protein. The sample records some 520,000 distinct CDR3 sequences, 32% being singletons. Sequencing used PBMCs from the stem cell graft donor, obtained from the stem cell graft. These receptors were taken from a human donor who donated a stem cell graft to a child with aplastic anemia.

The rearrangement joins TRBV12-3 or TRBV12-4 to TRBJ2-3, with D perhaps TRBD2 (6 bases). V was clipped by 6 bases and J by 6 bases, with 19 bases between them. The CDR3 has 15 residues. CDR3 in DNA: TGTGCCAGCAGAACGGGAGCCGGGTGGGCTGATACGCAGTATTTT. Translating it yields CASRTGAGWADTQYF.

The chain couples TRBV12-3 or TRBV12-4 to TRBJ2-5, with 9 bases fitting TRBD1. The CDR3 extends over 14 amino acids. The junction had 7 bases not matched to a gene; V was cut back by 5 bases and J by 6 bases. Here the CDR3 DNA reads TGTGCCAGCAGTGGGACAGGGCGGGCGAAGACCCAGTACTTC. Its translation: CASSGTGRAKTQYF.

The chain carries TRBV29-1 and TRBJ1-5, with D possibly matching TRBD1 (6 bases). Germline CDR1 reads SQVTM; CDR2 reads ANQGSEA. The CDR3 consists of 14 residues. The V and J ends lost 5 bases and 5 bases respectively, with 16 bases between them. The CDR3 region has the DNA TGCAGCGTTCTCCCAGGGGCCCAGGATCAGCCCCAGCATTTT. Translated, it gives CSVLPGAQDQPQHF.

This clonotype was recorded at least ten times. J is TRBJ2-1 and V is TRBV7-9; 8 positions agree with TRBD2. Per germline, CDR1 SEHNR and CDR2 FQNEAQ (reference sequence). V gave up 3 bases and J gave up 5 bases; unmatched junction bases: 6. The CDR3 is 15 residues long. The DNA of the CDR3 is TGTGCCAGCAGCTTCAGCGGGAGCATCAACAATGAGCAGTTCTTC. Residues: CASSFSGSINNEQFF.

V usage is TRBV24-1 and J usage is TRBJ2-3; 15 nucleotides align to TRBD2. The CDR3 is 17 amino acids. J lost 5 bases, V lost 4 bases, and 6 bases had no gene match. Germline CDR1 and CDR2: KGHDR and SFDVKD. CDR3 DNA sequence: TGTGCCACCAGTGACCTCGGACTAGCGGGAGGGGAAGATACGCAGTATTTT. Protein: CATSDLGLAGGEDTQYF.

A single count supports this clonotype. The genes are TRBV11-2 and TRBJ2-3; tentatively, D is TRBD1 or TRBD2 (6 bases each). The V gene lost 5 bases and the J gene lost 0 bases, with 21 bases spanning the gap. CDR3 length: 18 amino acids. Germline V gives CDR1 SGHAT, CDR2 FQNNGV. The CDR3 region is CASSQGHSSVASTDTQYF. CDR3 nucleotide sequence: TGTGCCAGCAGCCAGGGGCACTCTAGCGTGGCTAGCACAGATACGCAGTATTTT.